Listed here are 31 T cell receptor beta chains from one sample, sequenced in a study of vaccination and CD4 T cells after COVID-19. No antigens are known for them. Specified treatment: roughly ten-day PBMC culture with coronavirus spike peptide pools or control peptides (ViraFEST assay). Sequenced with the Oncomine TCR Beta short-read assay was DNA taken from cultured CD4+ T cells. From the PCR reads, TCRdb called clonotypes with MiXCR, one entry per CDR3 protein. The table shows 4,500 or so distinct CDR3 sequences, with 20% occurring only once. The sequencing input was CD4+ T cells from blood, cultured in vitro. The receptors were sampled from a human donor who had recovered from COVID-19.

This clonotype is labeled as medium-sized (0.01 to 0.1%). V and J are TRBV27 and TRBJ1-2; TRBD1 matches 12 bases. Looked up from germline, CDR1 is MNHEY and CDR2 is SMNVEV (reference sequence). Trimming cost V 3 bases and J 7 bases; bases outside gene matches: 6. This CDR3 has 15 amino acids. The CDR3 region has the DNA TGTGCCAGCAGTTTGGGGGACAGGGGGCACCTTGGCTACACCTTC. Translation gives CASSLGDRGHLGYTF.

The chain couples TRBV29-1 to TRBJ1-1; possible D gene TRBD1, 5 bases. From germline, CDR1 is SQVTM and CDR2 ANQGSEA. The germline V and J ends were trimmed by 3 bases and 5 bases, with 7 bases remaining between them. CDR3 length: 11 residues. The CDR3 DNA reads as TGCAGCGTTGAGTGGGGGACTGAAGCTTTCTTT. Translation gives CSVEWGTEAFF.

The chain is built from TRBV11-1 and TRBJ2-7; D uncertain. Trimming removed 3 bases from V and 6 bases from J, with 6 bases in between. Germline-derived CDR1 and CDR2 are SGHAT and FQDESV (reference sequence). This CDR3 is built from 11 residues. The CDR3 loop reads CASSFDSEQYF. In DNA form, the CDR3 reads TGTGCCAGCAGCTTTGACTCCGAGCAGTACTTC. The full variable domain, with the rest looked up from reference TRBV11-1 and TRBJ2-7, is EAEVAQSPRYKITEKSQAVAFWCDPISGHATLYWYRQILGQGPELLVQFQDESVVDDSQLPKDRFSAERLKGVDSTLKIQPAELGDSAMYLCASSFDSEQYFGPGTRLTVT.

This clonotype counts as medium-sized. This chain joins TRBV21-1 and TRBJ2-7; the table's D gene call, TRBD1, was not cross checked with the DNA. TRBV21-1 is noted as a pseudogene. The CDR3 length is 16 residues. CDR3 loop: CASLGTGDPPIYGEYF. The CDR3 DNA reads TGTGCCTCTCTCGGGACAGGGGACCCTCCTATCTACGGCGAGTACTTC.

This chain uses TRBV24-1 with TRBJ2-5, with D perhaps matching TRBD1 (6 bases). Trimming stripped 4 bases from V and 1 base from J, with 15 bases between. Germline CDR1 reads KGHDR; CDR2 reads SFDVKD. This CDR3 region has 16 residues. Here the CDR3 reads CATSEAGAGPQETQYF. In DNA form, the CDR3 reads TGTGCCACCAGTGAGGCAGGGGCCGGACCCCAAGAGACCCAGTACTTC.

The chain is built from TRBV19 and TRBJ2-7, with 7 bases lining up with TRBD1. V gave up 6 bases and J gave up 4 bases; unmatched junction bases: 9. Germline V gene sequence: CDR1 LNHDA, CDR2 SQIVND (reference sequence). This CDR3 contains 14 residues. CDR3 protein: CASSGTAGLYEQYF. The CDR3 nucleotides are TGTGCCAGTAGCGGGACAGCAGGGCTATACGAGCAGTACTTC.

The chain is built from TRBV7-2 and TRBJ1-2; TRBD1 aligns across 7 bases. This CDR3 contains 13 residues. J gave up 7 bases and V 1 base, and 3 bases lay outside the gene matches. Per the germline V gene, CDR1 is SGHTA and CDR2 is FQGNSA. For the CDR3, the DNA is TGTGCCAGCAGCTTAGTTGCAGGGGGTGGCTACACCTTC. Translation gives CASSLVAGGGYTF.

This chain connects TRBV19 to TRBJ1-6; D ambiguous. V lost 6 bases and J 7 bases, leaving 13 bases between the germline ends. The V gene's germline CDR1 is LNHDA and CDR2 SQIVND (reference sequence). The CDR3 is 14 residues long. As DNA, the CDR3 is TGTGCCAGTAGCCGAACGGGTCGAAATTCACCCCTCCACTTT. Translating gives CASSRTGRNSPLHF.

This chain connects TRBV6-1 to TRBJ2-3; 10 nucleotides align to TRBD1. The germline V gene has CDR1 MNHNS and CDR2 SASEGT. V dropped 6 bases and J dropped 0; count of bases not matched to a gene: 12. The CDR3 length is 18 residues. Here the CDR3 reads CASSRVPGQGPSTDTQYF. The CDR3, as DNA: TGTGCCAGCAGCCGCGTCCCGGGACAGGGGCCGAGCACAGATACGCAGTATTTT.

This clonotype was counted a few times. V and J are TRBV19 and TRBJ2-7, with TRBD1 matching 9 bases. Per germline, CDR1 LNHDA and CDR2 SQIVND (reference sequence). V lost 0 bases and J lost 5; bases outside the gene matches: 2. The CDR3 length is 14 residues. CDR3 in amino acids: CASSIEDRGHEQYF. The CDR3 DNA reads as TGTGCCAGTAGTATAGAGGACAGGGGCCACGAGCAGTACTTC. The full variable domain, in which reference TRBV19 and TRBJ2-7 provide the parts outside the CDR3, is DGGITQSPKYLFRKEGQNVTLSCEQNLNHDAMYWYRQDPGQGLRLIYYSQIVNDFQKGDIAEGYSVSREKKESFPLTVTSAQKNPTAFYLCASSIEDRGHEQYFGPGTRLTVT.

This clonotype showed up just a few times. The chain recombines TRBV6-1 with TRBJ1-2, with 8 bases aligning to TRBD1. Germline CDR1 is MNHNS and CDR2 is SASEGT. The J segment lost 3 bases and the V segment lost 8 bases, leaving 11 bases of the junction unmatched. The CDR3 is made up of 15 amino acids. The CDR3 sequence is CASLRTGNFHYGYTF. CDR3 bases: TGTGCCAGCCTTCGGACAGGGAATTTTCACTATGGCTACACCTTC.

This clonotype showed up just a few times. The chain couples TRBV6-1 to TRBJ1-1; tentatively, D is TRBD1 (6 bases). This CDR3 is built from 14 residues. V was clipped by 11 bases and J by 5 bases, with 21 bases between them. Germline V gene lookup returns CDR1 MNHNS and CDR2 SASEGT. CDR3 DNA sequence: TGTGCCGCCCGCCCCCAACAGGGAGGTACTGAAGCTTTCTTT. As protein: CAARPQQGGTEAFF.

The CDR3 is CASSRGDTGELFF. The CDR3 bases are TGCGCCAGCAGCAGGGGGGACACCGGGGAGCTGTTTTTT. The chain carries TRBV5-1 and TRBJ2-2; D tentatively fits TRBD1 or TRBD2 (6 bases each). This CDR3 spans 13 amino acids. Looked up from germline, CDR1 is SGHRS and CDR2 is YFSETQ. Trimming shortened V by 4 bases and J by 3 bases, and 7 bases separated the two germline ends. The full variable domain, completed using reference TRBV5-1 and TRBJ2-2, is KAGVTQTPRYLIKTRGQQVTLSCSPISGHRSVSWYQQTPGQGLQFLFEYFSETQRNKGNFPGRFSGRQFSNSRSEMNVSTLELGDSALYLCASSRGDTGELFFGEGSRLTVL.

This clonotype was counted between two and nine times. The chain links TRBV20-1 to TRBJ2-3; 11 nucleotides agree with TRBD2. V dropped 1 base and J dropped 0; count of bases not matched to a gene: 6. The CDR3 runs to 17 residues. Germline assignment: CDR1 DFQATT and CDR2 SNEGSKA (reference sequence). The CDR3 loop is CSARVPSGGSSTDTQYF. DNA for the CDR3: TGCAGTGCTAGAGTGCCTAGCGGGGGGTCTAGCACAGATACGCAGTATTTT.

This clonotype was recorded once. The chain recombines TRBV30 with TRBJ2-7; 10 nucleotides match TRBD2. With 4 bases clipped from V and 4 bases from J, the junction kept 7 bases outside the gene matches. Germline CDR1 GTSNPN, CDR2 SVGIG (reference sequence). The CDR3 runs to 14 residues. The CDR3 sequence is CAWTHLAGDYEQYF. CDR3 nucleotides: TGTGCCTGGACCCACCTAGCGGGGGATTACGAGCAGTACTTC.

CDR3 nucleotides: TGTGCCAGCAGTCCCGCCGGACAGGGTCTATTTGGCTACACCTTC. It translates to CASSPAGQGLFGYTF. The chain has TRBV28 and TRBJ1-2; 8 positions match TRBD1. Germline values: CDR1 MDHEN, CDR2 SYDVKM. After removal of 5 bases from V and 7 bases from J, the junction contained 12 bases not matched to a gene. The CDR3 extends over 15 amino acids.

CDR3 bases: TGCGCCAGCAGCCAAGGGGGCCGGAACACTGAAGCTTTCTTT. Amino acids: CASSQGGRNTEAFF. V gene TRBV4-1 combines with J gene TRBJ1-1, with a possible D match to TRBD1 (5 bases). The CDR3 is made up of 14 amino acids. CDR1 is MGHRA and CDR2 is YSYEKL in the germline V gene. Trimming removed 1 base from V and 1 base from J, with 7 bases in between.

The DNA of the CDR3 is TGTGCCAGCAGCTCGACTAGCACAGATACGCAGTATTTT. Protein product: CASSSTSTDTQYF. The V gene is TRBV5-4, the J gene TRBJ2-3; unclear D gene. V lost 3 bases and J lost 0, with 5 bases in between. Germline CDR1 and CDR2: SGHNT and YYREEE (reference sequence). The CDR3 spans 13 residues.

This chain links TRBV5-1 with TRBJ2-3; D is ambiguous. CDR3 length: 12 residues. Germline V gene sequence: CDR1 SGHRS, CDR2 YFSETQ. V lost 1 base, J lost 3 bases, and 3 bases lay in between. The CDR3 is CASSLSTDTQYF. For the CDR3, the DNA is TGCGCCAGCAGCTTGTCGACAGATACGCAGTATTTT.

The genes are TRBV19 and TRBJ2-3; D gene uncertain. The CDR3 contains 16 residues. The V gene's germline CDR1 is LNHDA and CDR2 SQIVND (reference sequence). V was trimmed by 5 bases and J by 5 bases, leaving 20 bases between them. CDR3: CASSFSGSGFRDTQYF. The CDR3 coding sequence is TGTGCCAGTAGTTTCAGTGGATCCGGGTTCAGAGATACGCAGTATTTT.

In its sample, this clonotype is medium-sized. The rearrangement joins TRBV2 to TRBJ1-2, with TRBD1 matching 7 bases. V gave up 6 bases and J gave up 4 bases; unmatched junction bases: 11. From germline, CDR1 is SNHLY and CDR2 FYNNEI. The CDR3 length is 15 residues. CDR3 sequence reads: CASRNSLQGTYGYTF. The CDR3 coding sequence is TGTGCCAGCAGGAACTCCCTACAGGGGACCTATGGCTACACCTTC.

The chain is built from TRBV30 and TRBJ2-1; D remains ambiguous. Germline values: CDR1 GTSNPN, CDR2 SVGIG (reference sequence). Trimming cost V 5 bases and J 6 bases, with 11 bases left between them. The CDR3 runs to 12 residues. The CDR3 DNA reads as TGTGCCTGGGACATGCGTCCCAATGAGCAGTTCTTC. Its translation is CAWDMRPNEQFF.

The V gene is TRBV6-2 or TRBV6-3, the J gene TRBJ2-5; 12 nucleotides agree with TRBD2. There are 16 residues in the CDR3. Losses at the gene ends were 6 bases for V and 5 bases for J; bases not matched to a gene: 10. The V gene's germline CDR1 is MNHEY and CDR2 SVGEGT. The CDR3 DNA sequence: TGTGCCAGCAGGATCCCTAGCGGGGGGGAGAGGGAGACCCAGTACTTC. Its translation is CASRIPSGGERETQYF.

In the case of this clonotype: One end of the junction does not line up with germline, which may come from a read error. The J gene is TRBJ2-1, the V gene TRBV12-5, with D perhaps TRBD1 or TRBD2 (5 bases each). CDR1 LGHNT and CDR2 FRNRAP come from the germline V gene. CDR3 size: 10 residues. The CDR3 nucleotides read TGTGCTCCACCGGGACCCTCTTCGATCTTC. Amino acids: CAPPGPSSIF.

This clonotype was seen only a few times. This chain connects TRBV19 to TRBJ1-5, with 7 bases matching TRBD1. The CDR3 consists of 16 residues. V shed 6 bases, J shed 6 bases, and the junction held 14 bases outside the gene matches. The germline gives CDR1 LNHDA, CDR2 SQIVND (reference sequence). The CDR3 region is CASRPRQGEGRQPQHF. The CDR3 bases are TGTGCCAGTAGGCCTAGACAGGGAGAAGGTCGTCAGCCCCAGCATTTT.

This clonotype was counted between two and nine times. This chain connects TRBV6-5 to TRBJ2-5, with D perhaps being TRBD1 or TRBD2 (5 bases each). CDR1 and CDR2 from the germline V gene are MNHEY and SVGAGI. V lost 4 bases and J 5 bases, leaving 14 bases between the germline ends. The length of the CDR3 is 14 residues. The CDR3 bases are TGTGCCAGCAGTTGGGACCACCGTTTGGAGACCCAGTACTTC. Its translation: CASSWDHRLETQYF.

The rearrangement uses TRBV7-2 and TRBJ2-7; D possibly corresponds to TRBD1 (5 bases). Trimming removed 6 bases from V and 5 bases from J, with 20 bases in between. The CDR3 covers 15 residues. The germline CDR1 and CDR2 sequences are SGHTA and FQGNSA. The CDR3, as DNA: TGTGCCAGCAGTTACTGCACCAGGGTACTCGACGAGCAGTACTTC. Translating gives CASSYCTRVLDEQYF. The whole variable domain, remainder taken from reference TRBV7-2 and TRBJ2-7, is GAGVSQSPSNKVTEKGKDVELRCDPISGHTALYWYRQSLGQGLEFLIYFQGNSAPDKSGLPSDRFSAERTGGSVSTLTIQRTQQEDSAVYLCASSYCTRVLDEQYFGPGTRLTVT.

This clonotype was observed a handful of times. The chain employs TRBV30 and TRBJ2-7; 8 bases are shared with TRBD1. There are 12 residues in the CDR3. V shed 5 bases, J shed 2 bases, and the junction held 2 bases outside the gene matches. The germline CDR1 and CDR2 sequences are GTSNPN and SVGIG (reference sequence). The CDR3 spells CAWSRGPYEQYF. The CDR3 nucleotides read TGTGCCTGGTCCAGGGGGCCCTACGAGCAGTACTTC.

The CDR3 here is CASSVGHGTSGGEQYF. The CDR3 DNA is TGTGCCAGCAGCGTTGGACATGGGACTAGCGGGGGGGAGCAGTACTTC. The chain links TRBV7-6 to TRBJ2-7; 15 bases are a match to TRBD2. Germline assignment: CDR1 SGHVS and CDR2 FNYEAQ. The CDR3 is made up of 16 amino acids. The V gene end was trimmed by 5 bases and the J gene end by 7 bases; junction bases not matched to a gene: 9. Using reference TRBV7-6 and TRBJ2-7 for the parts outside the CDR3, the full variable domain is GAGVSQSPRYKVTKRGQDVALRCDPISGHVSLYWYRQALGQGPEFLTYFNYEAQQDKSGLPNDRFSAERPEGSISTLTIQRTEQRDSAMYRCASSVGHGTSGGEQYFGPGTRLTVT.

The CDR3 region is CASSLFLTGYTGELFF. DNA for the CDR3: TGTGCCAGCAGCTTGTTCCTGACAGGGTACACCGGGGAGCTGTTTTTT. The rearrangement joins TRBV5-8 to TRBJ2-2; 7 bases line up with TRBD1. The CDR3 contains 16 residues. The J segment lost 3 bases and the V segment lost 1 base, leaving 6 bases of the junction unmatched. Looked up from germline, CDR1 is SGHTS and CDR2 is YDEGEE.

The chain combines TRBV30 with TRBJ1-1; D is perhaps TRBD1 (5 bases). This CDR3 has 13 amino acids. V was pared by 4 bases and J by 2 bases, with 11 bases between. Germline V gene sequence: CDR1 GTSNPN, CDR2 SVGIG (reference sequence). The CDR3 region is CAWKEGVNTEAFF. The CDR3, as DNA: TGTGCCTGGAAGGAAGGGGTTAACACTGAAGCTTTCTTT. Supplemented by reference TRBV30 and TRBJ1-1, the full variable domain reads SQTIHQWPATLVQPVGSPLSLECTVEGTSNPNLYWYRQAAGRGLQLLFYSVGIGQISSEVPQNLSASRPQDRQFILSSKKLLLSDSGFYLCAWKEGVNTEAFFGQGTRLTVV.